Presented here are 24 T cell receptor beta chains from one specimen sequenced in a study of shared clonotypes between healthy human individuals. Profiling relied on immunoSEQ multiplex PCR, and the TCRdb table lists in-frame clones only, not all of them. The sample contains around 990,000 clones, 70% to 80% of which appear only once. The specimen sequenced was memory CD4+ T cells from PBMCs. Stated subset: CD45RA-negative fraction. The receptors derive from a man younger than 30 in good health. Some clones in this sample may be carry-over from other donors' samples.

The genes are TRBV18 and TRBJ1-2, with D possibly TRBD1 on 5 matching bases. This CDR3 has 15 amino acids. In germline, CDR1 is KGHSH, CDR2 LQKENI. Deletions cut 4 bases from V and 5 bases from J, with 17 bases between. The CDR3 nucleotides are TGTGCCAGCTCACTTTCCGGACACGGGGATTATGGCTACACCTTC. This encodes CASSLSGHGDYGYTF.

The chain couples TRBV27 to TRBJ2-7, with 14 positions matching TRBD2. The CDR3 is 22 residues long. V lost 2 bases, J lost 6 bases, and 24 bases stayed unmatched. The germline CDR1 and CDR2 sequences are MNHEY and SMNVEV (reference sequence). The CDR3 loop reads CASSLRPGTSGSRGFGSSEQYF. In DNA, the CDR3 is TGTGCCAGCAGTTTACGGCCCGGGACTAGCGGGAGTAGGGGTTTCGGATCTTCCGAGCAGTACTTC.

J is TRBJ2-7 and V is TRBV5-1, with 7 bases matching TRBD2. The CDR3 consists of 15 residues. Trimming cost V 5 bases and J 0 bases; bases outside gene matches: 8. The V gene's germline CDR1 is SGHRS and CDR2 YFSETQ. CDR3 sequence (DNA): TGCGCCAGCAGGGCCCAAGCGGGGCGCTCCTACGAGCAGTACTTC. Its translation is CASRAQAGRSYEQYF.

This clone was seen a handful of times. The chain has TRBV5-1 and TRBJ2-7; 8 bases are a match to TRBD2. Germline V gene sequence: CDR1 SGHRS, CDR2 YFSETQ. V was clipped by 2 bases and J by 1 base; unmatched bases: 2. This CDR3 spans 14 amino acids. CDR3 sequence (DNA): TGCGCCAGCAGCTTTGGACTAGCTTCCTACGAGCAGTACTTC. Its translation: CASSFGLASYEQYF.

The V gene is TRBV19, the J gene TRBJ2-5; 10 bases map to TRBD1. The CDR3 covers 14 residues. Trimming cost V 6 bases and J 5 bases; bases outside gene matches: 6. Germline CDR1 is LNHDA and CDR2 is SQIVND (reference sequence). The CDR3, as DNA: TGTGCCAGTAGACCGACAGGGGGCGTTGAGACCCAGTACTTC. Amino acids: CASRPTGGVETQYF.

The chain links TRBV28 to TRBJ1-2; no definite D call. Trimming took 9 bases from V and 4 from J, leaving 15 bases between them. The CDR3 has 13 residues. Germline lookup yields CDR1 MDHEN and CDR2 SYDVKM. The CDR3 loop is CARSPSEGYGYTF. CDR3 in DNA: TGTGCCAGAAGCCCTTCGGAGGGCTATGGCTACACCTTC.

This chain links TRBV5-6 with TRBJ2-3, with 7 bases that match TRBD2. The V segment lost 3 bases and the J segment 0 bases; nucleotides outside the gene matches: 4. CDR3 length: 15 residues. CDR1 is SGHDT and CDR2 is YYEEEE in the germline V gene. The CDR3 DNA sequence: TGTGCCAGCAGCTCTCCTAGCGGTAGCACAGATACGCAGTATTTT. Translation gives CASSSPSGSTDTQYF.

Remarks on this clone: Given a much more abundant clone one base away, this may be a read error. This chain links TRBV4-3 with TRBJ1-2; no reliable D call. The CDR3 spans 14 residues. Deletions cut 0 bases from V and 4 bases from J, with 9 bases between. Germline V gene data show CDR1 as LGHNA and CDR2 as YSLEER. The CDR3 nucleotides read TGCGCCAGCAGCCAAGATTGGCAGACCTATGGCTACACCTTC. Residues: CASSQDWQTYGYTF.

This chain connects TRBV7-8 to TRBJ1-3, with D possibly matching TRBD1 (6 bases). Trimming removed 5 bases from V and 0 bases from J, with 14 bases in between. The CDR3 is 16 amino acids. Germline lookup yields CDR1 SGHVS and CDR2 FQNEAQ. The CDR3 sequence is CASSISRTDSGNTIYF. The CDR3, as DNA: TGTGCCAGCAGCATTTCGAGGACAGACTCTGGAAACACCATATATTTT.

Only a few counts were recorded for this clone. The CDR3 DNA is TGTGCCAGCAGCGTAGAAGGGGGGCCCAATGAAAAACTGTTTTTT. Translated: CASSVEGGPNEKLFF. J is TRBJ1-4 and V is TRBV9, with TRBD1 as a possible D gene (6 bases). The CDR3 has 15 residues. Trimming cost V 0 bases and J 5 bases, with 11 bases left between them. CDR1 and CDR2 from the germline V gene are SGDLS and YYNGEE.

The CDR3 reads CASSFQRGSNQPQHF. The CDR3 coding sequence is TGTGCCAGCAGCTTCCAACGGGGAAGCAATCAGCCCCAGCATTTT. This chain connects TRBV5-5 to TRBJ1-5; D is uncertain. Germline CDR1 reads SGHKS; CDR2 reads YYEKEE (reference sequence). V gave up 2 bases and J gave up 1 base, with 10 bases separating them. The CDR3 has 15 residues.

The CDR3 here is CASSNTGQRMAFYGYTF. The CDR3 bases are TGTGCCAGCTCAAATACGGGACAGCGAATGGCCTTCTATGGCTACACCTTC. The chain has TRBV18 and TRBJ1-2; 7 bases align to TRBD1. CDR3 size: 17 residues. The germline CDR1 and CDR2 sequences are KGHSH and LQKENI. V trimming: 5 bases; J trimming: 4 bases; junction bases outside the gene matches: 16.

The chain couples TRBV7-9 to TRBJ1-3, with TRBD1 as a possible D gene (5 bases). Germline V gives CDR1 SEHNR, CDR2 FQNEAQ (reference sequence). V was cut by 5 bases and J by 0 bases, with 17 bases left in between. This CDR3 spans 17 amino acids. CDR3 loop: CASSLRAGADSGNTIYF. The CDR3 DNA reads as TGTGCCAGCAGCCTACGGGCTGGGGCCGACTCTGGAAACACCATATATTTT.

This sequence joins TRBV4-2 and TRBJ2-4; 8 nucleotides match TRBD1. This CDR3 is 18 amino acids long. With 0 bases clipped from V and 0 bases from J, the junction kept 7 bases outside the gene matches. The germline gives CDR1 LGHNA, CDR2 YNFKEQ. In DNA form, the CDR3 reads TGTGCCAGCAGCCAAGATCCCGGACAGGGAAAAGCCAAAAACATTCAGTACTTC. Encoded protein: CASSQDPGQGKAKNIQYF.

The rearrangement joins TRBV28 to TRBJ1-2; 7 positions agree with TRBD1. V shed 4 bases and J 0 bases; nucleotides not matched to a gene: 8. Germline CDR1 is MDHEN and CDR2 is SYDVKM. There are 16 residues in the CDR3. DNA for the CDR3: TGTGCCAGCAGTTCAACATCCGGGACAGCTAACTATGGCTACACCTTC. It yields the protein CASSSTSGTANYGYTF.

The genes are TRBV11-2 and TRBJ2-1; tentatively, D is TRBD1 or TRBD2 (5 bases each). With 0 bases removed from V and 2 bases from J, the gap between germline ends came to 8 bases. Germline V CDR1 and CDR2: SGHAT, FQNNGV. The CDR3 is 15 residues long. As DNA, the CDR3 is TGTGCCAGCAGCTTAGATACGGGACCCTACAATGAGCAGTTCTTC. Its protein is CASSLDTGPYNEQFF.

The CDR3: CASSIGPANTGELFF. The CDR3 bases are TGTGCCAGTAGTATCGGACCCGCGAACACCGGGGAGCTGTTTTTT. This sequence joins TRBV19 and TRBJ2-2; D ambiguous. The V gene's germline CDR1 is LNHDA and CDR2 SQIVND (reference sequence). CDR3 length equals 15 residues. Trimming removed 3 bases from V and 0 bases from J, with 8 bases in between.

V gene TRBV6-6 combines with J gene TRBJ1-5, with D perhaps matching TRBD1 (5 bases). This CDR3 has 13 residues. V lost 2 bases and J lost 5, with 7 bases in between. The germline V gene encodes CDR1 MNHNY and CDR2 SVGAGI (reference sequence). The CDR3 here is CASSYIRDQPQHF. For the CDR3, the DNA is TGTGCCAGCAGTTACATCAGGGATCAGCCCCAGCATTTT.

This chain links TRBV9 with TRBJ1-2; D call uncertain. CDR3 length: 13 residues. CDR1 and CDR2 from the germline V gene are SGDLS and YYNGEE. V dropped 1 base and J dropped 6 bases, with 10 bases sitting between them. The CDR3 DNA reads as TGTGCCAGCAGCGTACTCCCCGCCGATGGCTACACCTTC. Residues: CASSVLPADGYTF.

The chain joins TRBV27 to TRBJ2-5; 8 nucleotides align to TRBD2. Looked up from germline, CDR1 is MNHEY and CDR2 is SMNVEV (reference sequence). The CDR3 sequence is 16 residues long. J lost 2 bases, V lost 2 bases, and 7 bases had no gene match. In DNA, the CDR3 is TGTGCCAGCAGTTTAAAAGCTAGCGGGTGGCAAGAGACCCAGTACTTC. Translation gives CASSLKASGWQETQYF.

At least ten counts were recorded for this clone. This sequence joins TRBV11-2 and TRBJ1-2; no firm D call. Germline V gene lookup returns CDR1 SGHAT and CDR2 FQNNGV. V was pared by 4 bases and J by 2 bases, with 8 bases between. CDR3 size: 13 residues. CDR3 nucleotides: TGTGCCAGCAGCTCAGCTGTAAACTATGGCTACACCTTC. Its translation: CASSSAVNYGYTF.

This clone came up a few times. The final CDR3 position lacks the conserved phenylalanine or tryptophan, pointing to a likely read error. No DNA is shown, since the ends of the CDR3 on it are uncertain; the CDR3 is the one TCRdb lists. The rearrangement joins TRBV20-1 to TRBJ1-1; the listed D gene, TRBD1, was not tested against the DNA. The V gene's germline CDR1 is DFQATT and CDR2 SNEGSKA (reference sequence). The CDR3 is 11 amino acids in total, end residues counted. The CDR3 region is CSARSGQGWLI.

In its sample, this clone was seen a few times. The chain recombines TRBV9 with TRBJ2-2; D is possibly TRBD1 or TRBD2 (5 bases each). Trimming removed 2 bases from V and 2 bases from J, with 13 bases in between. Germline V lookup: CDR1 SGDLS, CDR2 YYNGEE. This CDR3 is 16 amino acids long. This CDR3 is CASSVRGMGNTGELFF. For the CDR3, the DNA is TGTGCCAGCAGCGTGAGGGGAATGGGAAACACCGGGGAGCTGTTTTTT.

This clone was counted many times. The gene calls are TRBV9 and TRBJ2-7; weak D call: TRBD1 (6 bases). CDR1 SGDLS and CDR2 YYNGEE come from the germline V gene. Trimming removed 4 bases at V and 4 bases at J, with 21 bases between. The CDR3 runs to 16 residues. This chain's CDR3 is CASSPSPLARGYEQYF. CDR3 coding DNA: TGTGCCAGCAGCCCGAGCCCCCTAGCAAGGGGGTACGAGCAGTACTTC.